The rows below give T cell receptor beta chains drawn from one sample of a study of monozygotic twins with inflammatory bowel disease. TCRdb reprocessed the 5' RACE reads and stores each CDR3 protein as one record, lacking DNA. The sample table sets out 300,000 to 400,000 distinct CDR3 sequences. Sequencing used blood. The receptors here all came from a human donor with ulcerative colitis or Crohn's disease, or a healthy co-twin of an affected twin (not recorded which). Both conserved end residues are part of each CDR3. Fields, in order: CDR3 protein, J gene, CDR3 length, V gene.

CDR3 protein: CASSREAEAFF
J gene: TRBJ1-1
CDR3 length: 11
V gene: TRBV7-9

CDR3 protein: CASSLLPGSHGYTF
J gene: TRBJ1-2
CDR3 length: 14
V gene: TRBV5-1

CDR3 protein: CASSLFIGQPTEAFF
J gene: TRBJ1-1
CDR3 length: 15
V gene: TRBV12-3/TRBV12-4

CDR3 protein: CASSLADLTDTQYF
J gene: TRBJ2-3
CDR3 length: 14
V gene: TRBV5-1

CDR3 protein: CASSFRASGHTNTGELFF
J gene: TRBJ2-2
CDR3 length: 18
V gene: TRBV27

CDR3 protein: CASSETGVNSPLHF
J gene: TRBJ1-6
CDR3 length: 14
V gene: TRBV6-1

CDR3 protein: CSVEDPRVRTGEQFF
J gene: TRBJ2-1
CDR3 length: 15
V gene: TRBV29-1

CDR3 protein: CASSQETRAGQGEQFF
J gene: TRBJ2-1
CDR3 length: 16
V gene: TRBV3-1

CDR3 protein: CASSLDRGAAEKLFF
J gene: TRBJ1-4
CDR3 length: 15
V gene: TRBV7-9

CDR3 protein: CASSTWDRAAPDTQYF
J gene: TRBJ2-3
CDR3 length: 16
V gene: TRBV7-6

CDR3 protein: CASGTGDSPLHF
J gene: TRBJ1-6
CDR3 length: 12
V gene: TRBV6-5

CDR3 protein: CASSKYLVEYF
J gene: TRBJ2-7
CDR3 length: 11
V gene: TRBV21-1

CDR3 protein: CASSPRDSEYEQYF
J gene: TRBJ2-7
CDR3 length: 14
V gene: TRBV28

CDR3 protein: CASSYLGPKTGSLYEQYF
J gene: TRBJ2-7
CDR3 length: 18
V gene: TRBV6-5

CDR3 protein: CASSTSDTQYF
J gene: TRBJ2-3
CDR3 length: 11
V gene: TRBV19

CDR3 protein: CASSSLPRSGALNVQQFF
J gene: TRBJ2-1
CDR3 length: 18
V gene: TRBV12-3/TRBV12-4

CDR3 protein: CASSQMTGAEAFF
J gene: TRBJ1-1
CDR3 length: 13
V gene: TRBV4-1

CDR3 protein: CSVDGVRDDRTDTQYF
J gene: TRBJ2-3
CDR3 length: 16
V gene: TRBV29-1

CDR3 protein: CASSSGRGQFF
J gene: TRBJ2-1
CDR3 length: 11
V gene: TRBV5-5

CDR3 protein: CASSPSGGLHTDTQYF
J gene: TRBJ2-3
CDR3 length: 16
V gene: TRBV5-1

CDR3 protein: CASRMTGVDTQYF
J gene: TRBJ2-3
CDR3 length: 13
V gene: TRBV7-9

CDR3 protein: CASSLRGQPTIQETQYF
J gene: TRBJ2-5
CDR3 length: 17
V gene: TRBV7-2

CDR3 protein: CASSFPSSNEQFF
J gene: TRBJ2-1
CDR3 length: 13
V gene: TRBV7-6